Below, one T cell receptor (beta chain) is given with its context. The CDR3 length is 15 residues. V shed 4 bases and J 7 bases; nucleotides not matched to a gene: 8. CDR1 and CDR2 from the germline V gene are SGHDN and FVKESK. Donors were grouped by their self-reported clinical history. This entry belongs to a study of blood T cell repertoires in COVID-19. Study-wide context: Spain, Italy and the United States supplied samples that represented acute and convalescent COVID-19.

Assay: immunoSEQ multiplex PCR; the TCRdb copy retains only in-frame clones and omits some. This sample has 300,000 to 400,000 clones, with 80% to 90% found just once. This chain links TRBV14 with TRBJ1-4; 8 bases map to TRBD1. The sample consisted of PBMCs or T cells enriched from blood (not recorded which). This TCR was sampled from a woman in her forties with acute COVID-19. The CDR3 nucleotides read TGTGCCAGCAGCCCCAGGGGGCAGGACGGTGAAAAACTGTTTTTT. It translates to CASSPRGQDGEKLFF.